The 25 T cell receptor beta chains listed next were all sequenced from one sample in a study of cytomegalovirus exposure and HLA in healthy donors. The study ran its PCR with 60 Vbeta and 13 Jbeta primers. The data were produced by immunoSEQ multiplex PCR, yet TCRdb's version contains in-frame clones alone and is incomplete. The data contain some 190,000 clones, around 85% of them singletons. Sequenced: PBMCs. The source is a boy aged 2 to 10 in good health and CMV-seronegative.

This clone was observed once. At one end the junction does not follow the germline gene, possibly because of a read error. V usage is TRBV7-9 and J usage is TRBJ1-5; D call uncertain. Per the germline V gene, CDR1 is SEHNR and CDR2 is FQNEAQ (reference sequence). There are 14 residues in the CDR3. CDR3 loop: CASSVAGSNQPQHF. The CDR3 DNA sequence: TGTGCCAGCAGCGTAGCCGGTAGCAATCAGCCCCAGCATTTT.

The CDR3 region is CASSSGTSAGELFF. CDR3 sequence (DNA): TGCGCCAGCAGCTCCGGGACTAGCGCCGGGGAGCTGTTTTTT. The chain employs TRBV5-1 and TRBJ2-2; 10 nucleotides agree with TRBD2. V lost 3 bases and J lost 6; bases outside the gene matches: 2. Looked up from germline, CDR1 is SGHRS and CDR2 is YFSETQ. The CDR3 runs 14 residues.

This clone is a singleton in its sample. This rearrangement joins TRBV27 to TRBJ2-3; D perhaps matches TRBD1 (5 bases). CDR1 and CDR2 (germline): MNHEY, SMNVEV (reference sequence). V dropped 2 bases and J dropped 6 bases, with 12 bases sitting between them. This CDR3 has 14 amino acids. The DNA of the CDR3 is TGTGCCAGCAGTTTAGTGCAGGGAAGGGATACGCAGTATTTT. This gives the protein CASSLVQGRDTQYF.

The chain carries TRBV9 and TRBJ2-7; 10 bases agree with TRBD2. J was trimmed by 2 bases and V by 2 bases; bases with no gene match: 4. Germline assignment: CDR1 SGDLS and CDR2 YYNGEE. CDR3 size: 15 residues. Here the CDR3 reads CASSVLAGETYEQYF. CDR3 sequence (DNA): TGTGCCAGCAGCGTCCTAGCGGGAGAGACCTACGAGCAGTACTTC.

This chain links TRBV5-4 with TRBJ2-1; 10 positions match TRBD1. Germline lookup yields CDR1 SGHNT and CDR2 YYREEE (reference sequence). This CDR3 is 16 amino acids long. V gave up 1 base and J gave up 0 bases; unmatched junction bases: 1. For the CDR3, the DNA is TGTGCCAGCAGCTTGCGGACAGGGGGCTCCTACAATGAGCAGTTCTTC. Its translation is CASSLRTGGSYNEQFF. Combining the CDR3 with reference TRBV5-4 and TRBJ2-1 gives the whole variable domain ETGVTQSPTHLIKTRGQQVTLRCSSQSGHNTVSWYQQALGQGPQFIFQYYREEENGRGNFPPRFSGLQFPNYSSELNVNALELDDSALYLCASSLRTGGSYNEQFFGPGTRLTVL.

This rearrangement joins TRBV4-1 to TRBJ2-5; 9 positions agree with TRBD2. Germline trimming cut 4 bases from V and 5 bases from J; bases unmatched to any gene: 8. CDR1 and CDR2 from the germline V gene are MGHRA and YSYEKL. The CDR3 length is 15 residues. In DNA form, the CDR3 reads TGCGCCAGCAGCCGAGTTTCGGCGGGGGGGGAGACCCAGTACTTC. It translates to CASSRVSAGGETQYF.

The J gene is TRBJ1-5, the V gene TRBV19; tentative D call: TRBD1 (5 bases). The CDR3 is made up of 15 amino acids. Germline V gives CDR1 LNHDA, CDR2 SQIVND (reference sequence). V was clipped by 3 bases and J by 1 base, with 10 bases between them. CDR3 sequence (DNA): TGTGCCAGTAGTATGGGGGACTGGAGCAATCAGCCCCAGCATTTT. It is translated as CASSMGDWSNQPQHF.

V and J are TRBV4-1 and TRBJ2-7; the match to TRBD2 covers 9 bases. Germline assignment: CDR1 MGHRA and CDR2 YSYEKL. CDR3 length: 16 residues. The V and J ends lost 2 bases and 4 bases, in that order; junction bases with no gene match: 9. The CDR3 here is CASSQLSSGNLYEQYF. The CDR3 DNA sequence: TGCGCCAGCAGCCAATTATCTAGCGGGAATCTTTACGAGCAGTACTTC.

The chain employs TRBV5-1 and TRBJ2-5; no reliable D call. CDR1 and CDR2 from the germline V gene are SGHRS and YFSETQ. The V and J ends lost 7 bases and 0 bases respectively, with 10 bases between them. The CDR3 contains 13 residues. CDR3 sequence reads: CASSVGYQETQYF. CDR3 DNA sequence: TGCGCCAGCTCCGTCGGTTACCAAGAGACCCAGTACTTC. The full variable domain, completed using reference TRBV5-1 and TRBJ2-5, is KAGVTQTPRYLIKTRGQQVTLSCSPISGHRSVSWYQQTPGQGLQFLFEYFSETQRNKGNFPGRFSGRQFSNSRSEMNVSTLELGDSALYLCASSVGYQETQYFGPGTRLLVL.

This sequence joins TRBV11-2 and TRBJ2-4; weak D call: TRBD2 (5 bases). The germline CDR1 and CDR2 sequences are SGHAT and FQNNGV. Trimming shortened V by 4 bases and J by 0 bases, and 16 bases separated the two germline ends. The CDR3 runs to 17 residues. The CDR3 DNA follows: TGTGCCAGCAGCTACCCCTTGGGGAGTTTAGCCAAAAACATTCAGTACTTC. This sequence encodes CASSYPLGSLAKNIQYF.

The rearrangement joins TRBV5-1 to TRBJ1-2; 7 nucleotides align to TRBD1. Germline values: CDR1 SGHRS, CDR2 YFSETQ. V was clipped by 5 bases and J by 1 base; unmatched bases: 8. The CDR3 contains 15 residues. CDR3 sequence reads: CASSDRDGGNYGYTF. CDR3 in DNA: TGCGCCAGCAGTGACAGGGACGGAGGTAACTATGGCTACACCTTC.

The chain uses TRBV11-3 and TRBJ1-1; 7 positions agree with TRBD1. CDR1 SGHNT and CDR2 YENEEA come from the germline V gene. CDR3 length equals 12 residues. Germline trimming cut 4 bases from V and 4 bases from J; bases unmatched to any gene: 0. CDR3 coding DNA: TGTGCCAGCAGCTCAGGGGGCACTGAAGCTTTCTTT. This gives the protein CASSSGGTEAFF. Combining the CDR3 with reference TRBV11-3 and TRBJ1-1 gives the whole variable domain EAGVVQSPRYKIIEKKQPVAFWCNPISGHNTLYWYLQNLGQGPELLIRYENEEAVDDSQLPKDRFSAERLKGVDSTLKIQPAELGDSAVYLCASSSGGTEAFFGQGTRLTVV.

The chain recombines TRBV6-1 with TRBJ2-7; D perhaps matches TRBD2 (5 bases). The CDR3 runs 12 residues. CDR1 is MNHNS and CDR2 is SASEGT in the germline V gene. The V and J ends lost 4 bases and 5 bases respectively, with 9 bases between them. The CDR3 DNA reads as TGTGCCAGCAGTGGTAGCGCCCACGAGCAGTACTTC. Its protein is CASSGSAHEQYF.

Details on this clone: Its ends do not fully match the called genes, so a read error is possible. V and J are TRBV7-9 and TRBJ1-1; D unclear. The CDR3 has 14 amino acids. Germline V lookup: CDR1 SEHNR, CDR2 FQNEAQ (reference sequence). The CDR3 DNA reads TGTTCCAGCAGCTTAACGAGGCCGAACACTGAAGCTTTCTTT. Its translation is CSSSLTRPNTEAFF.

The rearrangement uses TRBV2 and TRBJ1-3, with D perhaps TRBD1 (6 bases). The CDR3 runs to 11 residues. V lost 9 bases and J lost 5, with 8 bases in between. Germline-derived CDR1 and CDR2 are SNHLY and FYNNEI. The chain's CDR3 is CASGQRNTIYF. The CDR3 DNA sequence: TGTGCCAGTGGACAGAGAAACACCATATATTTT.

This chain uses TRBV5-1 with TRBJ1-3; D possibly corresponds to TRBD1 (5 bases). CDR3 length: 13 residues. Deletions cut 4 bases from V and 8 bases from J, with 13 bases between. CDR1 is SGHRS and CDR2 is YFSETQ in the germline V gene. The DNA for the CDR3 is TGCGCCAGCAGCCGGGGGGGACTGGACACCATATATTTT. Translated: CASSRGGLDTIYF.

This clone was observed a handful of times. This chain's CDR3 is CASSFRFTGELFF. CDR3 DNA: TGTGCCAGCAGCTTTAGATTCACCGGGGAGCTGTTTTTT. This sequence joins TRBV6-5 and TRBJ2-2; D ambiguous. Trimming took 6 bases from V and 4 from J, leaving 9 bases between them. The CDR3 contains 13 residues. CDR1 and CDR2 (germline): MNHEY, SVGAGI.

The CDR3 sequence: CASSIVRVGQPQHF. CDR3 nucleotide sequence: TGTGCCAGTAGTATAGTGAGGGTTGGTCAGCCCCAGCATTTT. V and J are TRBV19 and TRBJ1-5, with D uncertain. Trimming took 1 base from V and 6 from J, leaving 10 bases between them. This CDR3 region has 14 residues. The V gene's germline CDR1 is LNHDA and CDR2 SQIVND (reference sequence).

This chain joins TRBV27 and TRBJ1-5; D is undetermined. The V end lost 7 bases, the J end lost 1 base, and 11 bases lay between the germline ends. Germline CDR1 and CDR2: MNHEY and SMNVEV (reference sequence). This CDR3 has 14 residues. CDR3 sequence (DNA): TGTGCCAGCACCTCGTTGGGCAGCAATCAGCCCCAGCATTTT. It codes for CASTSLGSNQPQHF.

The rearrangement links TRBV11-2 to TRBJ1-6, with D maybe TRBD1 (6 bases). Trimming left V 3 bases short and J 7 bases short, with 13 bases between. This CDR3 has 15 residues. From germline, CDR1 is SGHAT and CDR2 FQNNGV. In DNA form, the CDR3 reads TGTGCCAGCAGCTTCAATAGGGGGGGAAATTCACCCCTCCACTTT. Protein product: CASSFNRGGNSPLHF.

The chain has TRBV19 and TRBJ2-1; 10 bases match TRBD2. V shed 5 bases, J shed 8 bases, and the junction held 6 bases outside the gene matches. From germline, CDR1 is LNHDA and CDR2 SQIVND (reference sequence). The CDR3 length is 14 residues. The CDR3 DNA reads TGTGCCAGTAGTCTGGGACTAGCGACGGATGAGCAGTTCTTC. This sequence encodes CASSLGLATDEQFF.

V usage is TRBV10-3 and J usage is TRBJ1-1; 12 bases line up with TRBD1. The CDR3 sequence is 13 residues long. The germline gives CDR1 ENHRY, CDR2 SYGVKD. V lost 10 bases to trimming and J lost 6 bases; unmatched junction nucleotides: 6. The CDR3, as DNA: TGTGCCACGGACGGGACAGGGGGCCCTGAAGCTTTCTTT. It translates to CATDGTGGPEAFF.

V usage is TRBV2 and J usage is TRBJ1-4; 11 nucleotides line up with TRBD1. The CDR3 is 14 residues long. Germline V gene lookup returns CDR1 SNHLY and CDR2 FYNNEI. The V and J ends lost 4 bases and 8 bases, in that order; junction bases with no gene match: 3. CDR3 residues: CASSVDRGREKLFF. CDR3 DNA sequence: TGTGCCAGCAGTGTGGACAGGGGGCGGGAAAAACTGTTTTTT.

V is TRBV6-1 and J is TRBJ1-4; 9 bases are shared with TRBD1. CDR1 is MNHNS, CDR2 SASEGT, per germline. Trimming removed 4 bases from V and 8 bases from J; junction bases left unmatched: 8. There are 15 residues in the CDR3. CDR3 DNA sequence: TGTGCCAGCAGTGTAATACAGGGGGCGAAAGAAAAACTGTTTTTT. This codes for CASSVIQGAKEKLFF.

CDR3 loop: CASRPGGGTEAFF. CDR3 in DNA: TGTGCCAGCCGGCCCGGGGGGGGCACTGAAGCTTTCTTT. This sequence joins TRBV6-1 and TRBJ1-1; possible D gene TRBD1, 5 bases. The V end was cut by 8 bases, the J end by 4 bases, with 14 bases between. The CDR3 has 13 amino acids. CDR1 and CDR2 (germline): MNHNS, SASEGT.